This T cell receptor (beta chain) was found in a study of blood T cell repertoires in COVID-19. Study information: COVID-19 samples from acute and convalescent phases originated in the United States, Italy and Spain. PBMCs, B-cell-depleted T cells, or T cells provided the cDNA or gDNA that made up the material.

Study processing details: Amplified reference gene primers provided the basis for estimating nucleated cell counts. Sequencing used immunoSEQ multiplex PCR; TCRdb keeps in-frame clones, though not all of them. V and J calls and clone size come straight from that table; D and trimming were deduced from the DNA. The data contain a few hundred thousand clones, more than 75% of them singletons. V gave up 3 bases and J gave up 4 bases, with 12 bases separating them. CDR1 KGHSH and CDR2 LQKENI come from the germline V gene. The CDR3 spans 14 residues. V and J are TRBV18 and TRBJ1-1, with D perhaps TRBD1 (6 bases). This clonotype originated in a man aged 50 to 60 with acute or convalescent COVID-19. Sequencing input: peripheral blood. In DNA, the CDR3 is TGTGCCAGCTCACCTTCAGGGGTGGGCACTGAAGCTTTCTTT. Its translation is CASSPSGVGTEAFF.